This passage covers 25 T cell receptor beta chains from one sample sequenced in a study of beta chain features in type 1 diabetes. Reverse transcribing all isolated RNA meant expressed TCRB transcripts were sequenced. Using immunoSEQ multiplex PCR, the repertoire was profiled, and TCRdb retains in-frame clones only, with some absent. The profile covers 130,000 or so clones, with 9% to 10% appearing a single time and 0.55% to 0.65% taken by the ten largest. The sample consisted of central memory CD4+ T cells from blood. These receptors all stem from a middle-aged woman in good health.

The chain is built from TRBV7-2 and TRBJ2-2, with TRBD2 as a possible D gene (7 bases). Germline V lookup: CDR1 SGHTA, CDR2 FQGNSA. The CDR3 has 15 amino acids. With 3 bases removed from V and 4 bases from J, the gap between germline ends came to 12 bases. The CDR3 nucleotides are TGTGCCAGCAGCTTTTCGGGGGGCTCCACCGGGGAGCTGTTTTTT. Its protein product is CASSFSGGSTGELFF.

This clone was seen a few times. The gene calls are TRBV7-2 and TRBJ2-7, with a tentative D call TRBD2 (5 bases). The CDR3 covers 12 residues. The germline V and J ends were trimmed by 5 bases and 6 bases, with 11 bases remaining between them. Per the germline V gene, CDR1 is SGHTA and CDR2 is FQGNSA. The CDR3 DNA reads as TGTGCCAGCAGCCCCTACGGAGGCGAGCAGTACTTC. It encodes CASSPYGGEQYF.

The chain links TRBV6-5 to TRBJ2-2; D gene unclear. The CDR3 has 12 residues. Per the germline V gene, CDR1 is MNHEY and CDR2 is SVGAGI. Trimming took 9 bases from V and 6 from J, leaving 11 bases between them. The CDR3 DNA is TGTGCCAGTTTCCGGGTTGCCGGGGAGCTGTTTTTT. It encodes CASFRVAGELFF.

This sequence joins TRBV5-1 and TRBJ2-5; the D gene is possibly TRBD2 (6 bases). The CDR3 has 16 amino acids. Trimming took off 0 bases at V and 0 bases at J, with 12 bases between the two ends. In germline, CDR1 is SGHRS, CDR2 YFSETQ. The CDR3 loop reads CASSLDAGGNQETQYF. In DNA form, the CDR3 reads TGCGCCAGCAGCTTGGATGCCGGGGGAAACCAAGAGACCCAGTACTTC.

Ten or more counts support this clone. The chain recombines TRBV7-2 with TRBJ1-2; D not certain. Trimming left V 2 bases short and J 8 bases short, with 12 bases between. The CDR3 runs to 13 residues. Per the germline V gene, CDR1 is SGHTA and CDR2 is FQGNSA. CDR3 protein: CASSLFDTRGYTF. CDR3 nucleotide sequence: TGTGCCAGCAGCTTATTTGATACCCGGGGCTACACCTTC.

This clone has a handful of counts. The chain joins TRBV7-6 to TRBJ2-5; 8 nucleotides line up with TRBD1. The germline V gene has CDR1 SGHVS and CDR2 FNYEAQ. The CDR3 loop spans 13 amino acids. Trimming cost V 6 bases and J 6 bases; bases outside gene matches: 6. CDR3 sequence reads: CASSTGGEKTQYF. The DNA for the CDR3 is TGTGCCAGCAGTACAGGGGGTGAAAAGACCCAGTACTTC.

This clone was recorded a few times. The gene calls are TRBV5-6 and TRBJ2-6; D remains ambiguous. The CDR3 covers 14 residues. V was trimmed by 6 bases and J by 0 bases, leaving 7 bases between them. Germline V gives CDR1 SGHDT, CDR2 YYEEEE. In DNA, the CDR3 is TGTGCCAGCATTCGGTTCTCTGGGGCCAACGTCCTGACTTTC. This gives the protein CASIRFSGANVLTF.

This chain uses TRBV6-1 with TRBJ2-3; D is possibly TRBD1 (5 bases). Trimming left V 3 bases short and J 0 bases short, with 7 bases between. This CDR3 spans 14 amino acids. The germline V gene encodes CDR1 MNHNS and CDR2 SASEGT. As DNA, the CDR3 is TGTGCCAGCAGTGAGGGGCCTAGCACAGATACGCAGTATTTT. Residues: CASSEGPSTDTQYF.

The chain employs TRBV10-3 and TRBJ2-1; TRBD2 matches 7 bases. The CDR3 has 14 residues. The V segment lost 6 bases and the J segment 10 bases; nucleotides outside the gene matches: 12. CDR1 and CDR2 (germline): ENHRY, SYGVKD. The CDR3 region is CAIRMGGGDLEQFF. The DNA of the CDR3 is TGTGCCATCAGAATGGGGGGGGGTGATCTCGAGCAGTTCTTC.

This chain joins TRBV11-2 and TRBJ2-1, with TRBD1 as a possible D gene (5 bases). The CDR3 is made up of 17 amino acids. Between the trimmed V and J ends, which lost 5 bases and 0 bases, there was a span of 17 bases. Germline V gene sequence: CDR1 SGHAT, CDR2 FQNNGV. The CDR3 sequence: CASSPPIRGSSYNEQFF. The CDR3 nucleotides read TGTGCCAGCAGCCCCCCCATAAGGGGAAGCTCCTACAATGAGCAGTTCTTC.

A few counts support this clone. This sequence joins TRBV6-5 and TRBJ1-5; no definite D call. The CDR3 is 11 residues long. Trimming removed 8 bases at V and 8 bases at J, with 10 bases between. The germline gives CDR1 MNHEY, CDR2 SVGAGI. Written as DNA, the CDR3 is TGTGCCAGCGGATACCTAGAGCCCCAGCATTTT. Its protein is CASGYLEPQHF.

This clone was recorded a few times. V gene TRBV5-4 combines with J gene TRBJ2-3; 10 bases are shared with TRBD2. Germline V gene lookup returns CDR1 SGHNT and CDR2 YYREEE (reference sequence). This CDR3 is built from 19 residues. Trimming took 4 bases from V and 2 from J; bases not matched to a gene: 16. CDR3 sequence (DNA): TGTGCCAGCAGCGGCCGGACTAGCGGCCCGATCACACCCACAGATACGCAGTATTTT. As protein: CASSGRTSGPITPTDTQYF.

The chain couples TRBV5-1 to TRBJ1-3; D is undetermined. The CDR3 totals 13 residues. Germline V gene sequence: CDR1 SGHRS, CDR2 YFSETQ. Trimming stripped 6 bases from V and 0 bases from J, with 7 bases between. The CDR3 reads CASTENSGNTIYF. In DNA, the CDR3 is TGCGCCAGCACGGAGAACTCTGGAAACACCATATATTTT.

This clone was found a few times. The chain employs TRBV19 and TRBJ1-6; D possibly corresponds to TRBD1 (5 bases). Germline V CDR1 and CDR2: LNHDA, SQIVND (reference sequence). The CDR3 sequence is 12 residues long. V lost 3 bases and J 12 bases, leaving 9 bases between the germline ends. Here the CDR3 DNA reads TGTGCCAGTAGTATGGGGAGGGGACCCCTCCACTTT. It specifies CASSMGRGPLHF.

This clone came up a few times. The gene calls are TRBV18 and TRBJ2-1; TRBD2 agrees at 13 bases. Germline trimming cut 5 bases from V and 5 bases from J; bases unmatched to any gene: 3. The CDR3 is 15 residues long. Germline CDR1 KGHSH, CDR2 LQKENI. CDR3: CASSAGLAGNNEQFF. CDR3 in DNA: TGTGCCAGCTCAGCGGGACTAGCGGGGAACAATGAGCAGTTCTTC.

The CDR3 loop is CASSPSGGQETQYF. In DNA form, the CDR3 reads TGTGCCAGCTCACCGTCAGGGGGGCAAGAGACCCAGTACTTC. The chain combines TRBV18 with TRBJ2-5, with TRBD1 as a possible D gene (7 bases). The V end was cut by 3 bases, the J end by 2 bases, with 10 bases between. The germline CDR1 and CDR2 sequences are KGHSH and LQKENI. This CDR3 has 14 amino acids.

The chain uses TRBV21-1 and TRBJ2-7; the table assigns TRBD2, which was not confirmed against the DNA. TRBV21-1 is classified as a pseudogene. This CDR3 has 14 residues. CDR3 residues: CASSKDEGGFEQYF. CDR3 in DNA: TGTGCCAGCAGCAAAGACGAAGGAGGGTTCGAGCAGTACTTC.

This clone has a handful of counts. This chain connects TRBV5-6 to TRBJ2-2; D is undetermined. V lost 3 bases and J 5 bases, leaving 8 bases between the germline ends. The V gene's germline CDR1 is SGHDT and CDR2 YYEEEE. CDR3 size: 13 residues. In DNA form, the CDR3 reads TGTGCCAGCAGCTGGAGCTGGACCGGGGAGCTGTTTTTT. This gives the protein CASSWSWTGELFF. Variable domain in full (rest from reference TRBV5-6 and TRBJ2-2): DAGVTQSPTHLIKTRGQQVTLRCSPKSGHDTVSWYQQALGQGPQFIFQYYEEEERQRGNFPDRFSGHQFPNYSSELNVNALLLGDSALYLCASSWSWTGELFFGEGSRLTVL.

This clone was counted a few times. This chain connects TRBV6-1 to TRBJ2-7; 11 nucleotides match TRBD2. The V and J ends lost 7 bases and 2 bases, in that order; junction bases with no gene match: 4. The CDR3 is 14 amino acids. Germline V gives CDR1 MNHNS, CDR2 SASEGT. CDR3 in DNA: TGTGCCAGCAACCTAGCGGGGGGCCCCTACGAGCAGTACTTC. Its translation is CASNLAGGPYEQYF.

V gene TRBV2 combines with J gene TRBJ2-1, with TRBD2 matching over 13 bases. The V gene's germline CDR1 is SNHLY and CDR2 FYNNEI. J gave up 10 bases and V 6 bases, and 9 bases lay outside the gene matches. The CDR3 runs 15 residues. This chain's CDR3 is CASRDGTSGAREQFF. CDR3 sequence (DNA): TGTGCCAGCAGGGACGGGACTAGCGGGGCTAGGGAGCAGTTCTTC.

This clone was detected a few times. The rearrangement uses TRBV27 and TRBJ2-3; TRBD1 matches at 8 bases. Per the germline V gene, CDR1 is MNHEY and CDR2 is SMNVEV (reference sequence). The CDR3 is made up of 17 amino acids. The V and J ends lost 2 bases and 1 base, in that order; junction bases with no gene match: 8. CDR3 DNA sequence: TGTGCCAGCAGTTTAGGGGACAGGACTTCCCGCACAGATACGCAGTATTTT. Translated: CASSLGDRTSRTDTQYF.

This clone showed up just a few times. The genes are TRBV19 and TRBJ1-1; TRBD1 might be the D (6 bases). The V and J ends lost 8 bases and 9 bases respectively, with 13 bases between them. This CDR3 spans 11 amino acids. Per the germline V gene, CDR1 is LNHDA and CDR2 is SQIVND (reference sequence). Written as DNA, the CDR3 is TGTGCCAGTGACGACAGGATACAAGCTTTCTTT. It codes for CASDDRIQAFF.

The sample holds a few counts of this clone. V usage is TRBV9 and J usage is TRBJ1-1; no clear D gene. The CDR3 is 16 amino acids. Germline V gene sequence: CDR1 SGDLS, CDR2 YYNGEE. V dropped 0 bases and J dropped 5 bases, with 17 bases sitting between them. CDR3 sequence reads: CASSVESGARGTEAFF. CDR3 bases: TGTGCCAGCAGCGTAGAATCGGGCGCCCGGGGTACTGAAGCTTTCTTT.

In this sample, this clone turned up a few times. V usage is TRBV6-5 and J usage is TRBJ2-2, with 7 nucleotides matching TRBD1. After removal of 9 bases from V and 6 bases from J, the junction contained 10 bases not matched to a gene. The V gene's germline CDR1 is MNHEY and CDR2 SVGAGI. The CDR3 totals 14 residues. The CDR3 sequence is CASTRGIFAGELFF. The CDR3 DNA follows: TGTGCCAGTACCAGGGGGATCTTTGCCGGGGAGCTGTTTTTT.

This clone has more than one count but fewer than ten. This chain connects TRBV6-6 to TRBJ2-7, with TRBD1 matching over 8 bases. This CDR3 contains 15 residues. Germline V gene sequence: CDR1 MNHNY, CDR2 SVGAGI (reference sequence). J lost 5 bases, V lost 7 bases, and 13 bases had no gene match. The CDR3 loop is CASIHGRGRANEQYF. In DNA form, the CDR3 reads TGTGCCAGCATCCACGGCAGGGGGCGGGCCAACGAGCAGTACTTC.